This T cell receptor (beta chain) was captured in a study of blood T cell repertoires in COVID-19. Libraries were prepared by immunoSEQ multiplex PCR; TCRdb keeps only in-frame clonotypes and omits some of them. The sample holds about 70,000 clones, around 88% seen once. The sequence came from a man aged 40-49 years with COVID-19, enrolled during active disease. The specimen sequenced was peripheral blood.

The CDR3 here is CASSTPGVTNEKLFF. Written as DNA, the CDR3 is TGCGCCAGCAGCACCCCGGGGGTGACTAATGAAAAACTGTTTTTT. The chain is built from TRBV4-1 and TRBJ1-4; D perhaps matches TRBD1 (5 bases). The CDR3 runs to 15 residues. Germline-derived CDR1 and CDR2 are MGHRA and YSYEKL. V lost 5 bases, J lost 2 bases, and 12 bases lay in between.